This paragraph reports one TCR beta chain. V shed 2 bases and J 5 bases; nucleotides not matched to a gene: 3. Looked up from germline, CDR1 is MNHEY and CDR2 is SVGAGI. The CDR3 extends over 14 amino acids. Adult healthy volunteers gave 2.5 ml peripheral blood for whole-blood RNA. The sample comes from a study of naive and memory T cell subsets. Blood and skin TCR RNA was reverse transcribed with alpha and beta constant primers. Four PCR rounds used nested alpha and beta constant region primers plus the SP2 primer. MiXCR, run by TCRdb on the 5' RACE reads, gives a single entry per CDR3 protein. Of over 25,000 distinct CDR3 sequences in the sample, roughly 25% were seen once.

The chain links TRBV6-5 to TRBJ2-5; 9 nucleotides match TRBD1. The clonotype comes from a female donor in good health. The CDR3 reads CASSYGTGFETQYF. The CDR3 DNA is TGTGCCAGCAGTTACGGGACAGGGTTCGAGACCCAGTACTTC.